This T cell receptor beta chain derives from a study of T cells after somatic rescue of genetic block. The germline V and J ends were trimmed by 4 bases and 3 bases, with 5 bases remaining between them. Germline values: CDR1 SGHNT, CDR2 YYREEE (reference sequence). This CDR3 has 12 amino acids. Method: immunoSEQ multiplex PCR; TCRdb's copy keeps in-frame clones and lacks some. The repertoire consists of 88,000 or so clones, with 75% to 90% occurring once and the leading ten covering roughly 1.5%. The origin of this receptor is a young woman. Input material: peripheral blood mononuclear cells (PBMCs). The rearrangement links TRBV5-4 to TRBJ1-3; D unresolved. The CDR3 DNA reads as TGTGCCAGCAGCCAGAATGGAAACACCATATATTTT. Amino acids: CASSQNGNTIYF.